The clone carrying this T cell receptor (beta chain) has just a few counts. Its antigen is still unknown. Hyperthyroidism was newly diagnosed in patients aged 18 to 65 (duration under 2 months). Diagnoses used clinical symptoms, serum thyroxine and TRAb, thyroid ultrasound and orbital computed tomography. 10 ml of fresh peripheral blood supplied the PBMCs. The sample originates from a study of T cells in Graves' hyperthyroidism and ophthalmopathy. CDR3 size: 14 residues. The germline gives CDR1 GTSNPN, CDR2 SVGIG (reference sequence). Losses at the gene ends were 3 bases for V and 7 bases for J; bases not matched to a gene: 5. Amplified TCR beta CDR3 regions came from RNA transcripts. Using the HTBI primer set, a first-round RT-PCR was run on the TCR CDR3. Via MiXCR, TCRdb re-called the multiplex PCR reads, giving one row per CDR3 protein. The table has around 520,000 distinct CDR3 sequences, around 15% seen once.

Notes on the study in general: Before onset, by a median of approximately 5.9 months, the model predicted ophthalmopathy.

The chain is built from TRBV30 and TRBJ2-1; 11 bases are a match to TRBD2. The material sequenced was blood. The receptor was isolated from a woman between 18 and 30 years old with Graves' hyperthyroidism. The CDR3 reads CAWRELAGVNEQFF. As DNA, the CDR3 is TGTGCCTGGAGGGAACTAGCGGGAGTGAATGAGCAGTTCTTC.